This TCR beta chain was documented in a study of T cells in Graves' hyperthyroidism and ophthalmopathy. V lost 6 bases and J 5 bases, leaving 25 bases between the germline ends. CDR3 length: 17 residues. Germline-derived CDR1 and CDR2 are SEHNR and FQNEAQ (reference sequence). RNA transcripts were the template for amplifying TCR beta CDR3 regions. The HTBI primer set served for first-round RT-PCR of the TCR CDR3. Via MiXCR, TCRdb re-called the multiplex PCR reads, giving one row per CDR3 protein. The profile covers approximately 600,000 distinct CDR3 sequences, with approximately 15% appearing a single time and 4.5% to 6% taken by the ten largest.

The chain couples TRBV7-9 to TRBJ2-5; D may correspond to TRBD1 or TRBD2 (5 bases each). Material for sequencing was blood. The receptor comes from a woman aged 30 to 39 with Graves' hyperthyroidism that later progressed to Graves' ophthalmopathy. The CDR3 region has the DNA TGTGCCAGCAGTTTAAGGACCGGGACCTCCGGGTGGGAGACCCAGTACTTC. Protein product: CASSLRTGTSGWETQYF.